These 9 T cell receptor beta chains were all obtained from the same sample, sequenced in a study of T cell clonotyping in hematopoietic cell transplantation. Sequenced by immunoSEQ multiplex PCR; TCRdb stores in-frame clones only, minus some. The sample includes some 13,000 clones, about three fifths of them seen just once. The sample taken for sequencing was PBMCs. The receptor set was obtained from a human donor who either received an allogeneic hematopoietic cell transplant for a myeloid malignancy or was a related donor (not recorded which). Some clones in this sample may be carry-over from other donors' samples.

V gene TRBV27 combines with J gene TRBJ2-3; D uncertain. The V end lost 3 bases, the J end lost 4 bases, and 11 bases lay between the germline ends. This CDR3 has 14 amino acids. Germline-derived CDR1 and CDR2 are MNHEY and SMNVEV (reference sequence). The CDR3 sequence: CASSFGVPPDTQYF. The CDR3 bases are TGTGCCAGCAGTTTTGGTGTACCCCCAGATACGCAGTATTTT.

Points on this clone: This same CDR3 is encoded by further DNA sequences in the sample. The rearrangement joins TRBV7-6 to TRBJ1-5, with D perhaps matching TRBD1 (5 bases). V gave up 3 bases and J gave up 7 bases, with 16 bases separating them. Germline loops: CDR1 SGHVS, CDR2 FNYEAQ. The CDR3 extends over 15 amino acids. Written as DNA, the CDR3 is TGTGCCAGCAGCTTCGGCCAGGGAGCGGGACAGCCCCAGCATTTT. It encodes CASSFGQGAGQPQHF.

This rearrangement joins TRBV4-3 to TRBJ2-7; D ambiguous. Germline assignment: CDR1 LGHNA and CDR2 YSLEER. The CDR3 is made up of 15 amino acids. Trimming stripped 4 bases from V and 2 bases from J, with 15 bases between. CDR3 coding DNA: TGCGCCAGCAGCCCTACAGCTCTCCATACCTACGAGCAGTACTTC. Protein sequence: CASSPTALHTYEQYF.

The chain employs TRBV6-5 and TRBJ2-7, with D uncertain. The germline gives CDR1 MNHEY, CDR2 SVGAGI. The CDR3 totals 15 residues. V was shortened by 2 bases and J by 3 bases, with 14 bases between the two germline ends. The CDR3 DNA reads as TGTGCCAGCAGTTACAGTCAGACGAAACACTACGAGCAGTACTTC. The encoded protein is CASSYSQTKHYEQYF.

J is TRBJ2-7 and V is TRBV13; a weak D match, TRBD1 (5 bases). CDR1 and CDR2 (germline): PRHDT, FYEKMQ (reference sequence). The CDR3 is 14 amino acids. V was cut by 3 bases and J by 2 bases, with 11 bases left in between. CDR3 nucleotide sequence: TGTGCCAGCAGCTTGGGGCCATCAACCTACGAGCAGTACTTC. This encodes CASSLGPSTYEQYF.

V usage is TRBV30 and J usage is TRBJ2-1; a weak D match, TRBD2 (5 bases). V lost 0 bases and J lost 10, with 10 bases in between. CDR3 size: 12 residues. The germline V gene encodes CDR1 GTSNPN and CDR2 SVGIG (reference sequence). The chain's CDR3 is CAWSVEGREQFF. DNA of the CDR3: TGTGCCTGGAGTGTAGAGGGCAGAGAGCAGTTCTTC.

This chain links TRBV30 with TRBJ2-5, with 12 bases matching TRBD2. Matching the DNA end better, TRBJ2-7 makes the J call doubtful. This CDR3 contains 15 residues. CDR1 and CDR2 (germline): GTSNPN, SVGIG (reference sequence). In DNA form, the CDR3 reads TGTGCCTGTCCTATAGGACTAGCGGGATTCAGCGAGCAGTACTTC. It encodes CACPIGLAGFSEQYF.

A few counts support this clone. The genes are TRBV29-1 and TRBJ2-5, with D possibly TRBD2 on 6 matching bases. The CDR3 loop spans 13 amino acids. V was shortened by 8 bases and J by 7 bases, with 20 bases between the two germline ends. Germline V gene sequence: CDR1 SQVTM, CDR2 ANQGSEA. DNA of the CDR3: TGCAGCTATGGAGAGGATCCGGGAGTGACCCAGTACTTC. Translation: CSYGEDPGVTQYF.

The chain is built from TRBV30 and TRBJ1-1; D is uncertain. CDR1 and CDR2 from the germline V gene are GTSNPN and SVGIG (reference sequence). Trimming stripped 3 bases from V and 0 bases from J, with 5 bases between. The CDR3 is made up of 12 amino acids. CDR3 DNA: TGTGCCTGGAGACAACTGAACACTGAAGCTTTCTTT. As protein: CAWRQLNTEAFF. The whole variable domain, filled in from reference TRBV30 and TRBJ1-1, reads SQTIHQWPATLVQPVGSPLSLECTVEGTSNPNLYWYRQAAGRGLQLLFYSVGIGQISSEVPQNLSASRPQDRQFILSSKKLLLSDSGFYLCAWRQLNTEAFFGQGTRLTVV.